The text below deals with one T cell receptor beta chain. This sample was taken from a study of blood T cell repertoires in COVID-19. CDR1 and CDR2 from the germline V gene are LNHDA and SQIVND (reference sequence). There are 15 residues in the CDR3. The germline V and J ends were trimmed by 3 bases and 2 bases, with 8 bases remaining between them. All enrollees were about 18 to 95 years old and from about 24 US areas. Membership in each cohort depended on participant-reported clinical history. Either two negative PCRs, clearance, or symptom resolution qualified Cohort 3 donors as recovered. Authors' processing steps: Reference gene primer amplification in the assay estimated nucleated cell counts. Generated by immunoSEQ multiplex PCR, the TCRdb table keeps only in-frame clones and is missing some. That table supplies the V and J calls and clone size; D and trimming were determined from the DNA. The data contain roughly 330,000 clones, roughly 85% of them seen just once; the ten biggest clones take up about 6%.

This TCR derives from a woman in her 30s who had recovered from COVID-19. The chain employs TRBV19 and TRBJ2-6, with unresolved D. Sequencing used PBMCs or T cells enriched from blood (not recorded which). CDR3 sequence reads: CASSIGWPGANVLTF. The CDR3, as DNA: TGTGCCAGTAGTATTGGCTGGCCTGGGGCCAACGTCCTGACTTTC.